These 24 T cell receptor beta chains were sequenced from one sample in a study of T cell repertoires in cytomegalovirus infection. TCRdb itself ran the reads through MiXCR, one entry per CDR3 protein. The sample includes around 900,000 distinct CDR3 sequences, roughly 30% of them seen just once. Their antigen targets remain unknown. Sequenced here: cultured CD8+ T cells from PBMCs, sampled from culture after CMV antigen stimulation. The receptors stem from a human donor in good health (CMV status not recorded). Some clones in this sample may be carry-over from other donors' samples.

This clonotype was counted only a few times. This sequence joins TRBV6-1 and TRBJ2-7; 9 bases fit TRBD2. V shed 2 bases, J shed 3 bases, and the junction held 2 bases outside the gene matches. Germline-derived CDR1 and CDR2 are MNHNS and SASEGT. This CDR3 is built from 14 residues. In DNA form, the CDR3 reads TGTGCCAGCAGTGAACTAGCGGGGCACTACGAGCAGTACGTC. This sequence encodes CASSELAGHYEQYV.

The V call is TRBV4-1, the J call TRBJ2-2, with D possibly TRBD1 on 6 matching bases. In germline, CDR1 is MGHRA, CDR2 YSYEKL. V dropped 4 bases and J dropped 6 bases, with 9 bases sitting between them. The CDR3 contains 13 residues. As DNA, the CDR3 is TGCGCCAGCAGCCCCAACAGGGCCGGGGAGCTGTTTTTT. Translating gives CASSPNRAGELFF.

The chain couples TRBV2 to TRBJ2-1, with 13 bases matching TRBD2. J lost 1 base, V lost 6 bases, and 3 bases had no gene match. Looked up from germline, CDR1 is SNHLY and CDR2 is FYNNEI. The CDR3 totals 16 residues. This chain's CDR3 is CASSGLAGASYNEQFF. CDR3 DNA sequence: TGTGCCAGCAGCGGACTAGCGGGGGCTTCCTACAATGAGCAGTTCTTC.

The CDR3 is CASSSLQGQIEKLFF. CDR3 coding DNA: TGTGCCAGCAGCTCCCTACAGGGGCAGATAGAAAAACTGTTTTTT. The chain recombines TRBV7-8 with TRBJ1-4; 7 bases fit TRBD1. Germline lookup yields CDR1 SGHVS and CDR2 FQNEAQ. The CDR3 consists of 15 residues. V lost 4 bases to trimming and J lost 8 bases; unmatched junction nucleotides: 10.

The chain is built from TRBV5-1 and TRBJ1-1; D ambiguous. Germline loops: CDR1 SGHRS, CDR2 YFSETQ. The V gene lost 1 base and the J gene lost 1 base, with 8 bases spanning the gap. This CDR3 has 14 residues. CDR3 nucleotides: TGCGCCAGCAGCTTGTTGACACCGAACACTGAAGCTTTCTTT. Translated, it gives CASSLLTPNTEAFF.

The chain combines TRBV19 with TRBJ1-1, with no clear D. Trimming removed 7 bases at V and 1 base at J, with 13 bases between. Germline CDR1 LNHDA, CDR2 SQIVND (reference sequence). The CDR3 contains 14 residues. The CDR3 DNA sequence: TGTGCCAGTACCCGGGTCGGGTCGAACACTGAAGCTTTCTTT. It codes for CASTRVGSNTEAFF.

The chain couples TRBV12-3 or TRBV12-4 to TRBJ1-2; TRBD1 matches 8 bases. The CDR3 consists of 14 residues. V lost 6 bases to trimming and J lost 5 bases; unmatched junction nucleotides: 8. This CDR3 reads CASRKGQVWYGYTF. The CDR3 nucleotides are TGTGCCAGCAGAAAGGGACAGGTTTGGTATGGCTACACCTTC.

This clonotype was picked up many times. V usage is TRBV5-4 and J usage is TRBJ2-3; 11 bases map to TRBD2. J lost 3 bases, V lost 0 bases, and 3 bases had no gene match. The CDR3 is 16 amino acids. Germline CDR1 SGHNT, CDR2 YYREEE (reference sequence). The CDR3 loop is CASSLARLAGTDTQYF. CDR3 DNA sequence: TGTGCCAGCAGCTTGGCCCGACTAGCGGGGACAGATACGCAGTATTTT.

This clonotype showed up just a few times. The chain combines TRBV7-6 with TRBJ1-6; weak D call: TRBD1 (6 bases). The V gene lost 6 bases and the J gene lost 7 bases, with 22 bases spanning the gap. The CDR3 contains 17 residues. The germline CDR1 and CDR2 sequences are SGHVS and FNYEAQ. This chain's CDR3 is CASRSPDYGGHNSPLHF. Here the CDR3 DNA reads TGTGCCAGCAGGTCCCCGGATTACGGGGGCCACAATTCACCCCTCCACTTT.

This clonotype has just a few counts. The rearrangement links TRBV19 to TRBJ2-7; the D gene is possibly TRBD2 (7 bases). The V gene lost 6 bases and the J gene lost 2 bases, with 14 bases spanning the gap. Germline V gene sequence: CDR1 LNHDA, CDR2 SQIVND (reference sequence). CDR3 length: 14 amino acids. CDR3 nucleotides: TGTGCCAGTAGGTCGGCGGGGGCCCCCTACGAGCAGTACTTC. Amino acids: CASRSAGAPYEQYF.

V usage is TRBV6-5 and J usage is TRBJ1-2; a possible D gene is TRBD1 (5 bases). CDR3 length: 16 residues. Germline assignment: CDR1 MNHEY and CDR2 SVGAGI. Trimming cost V 6 bases and J 4 bases, with 21 bases left between them. The CDR3 is CASRPTTGVPSYGYTF. The CDR3 DNA is TGTGCCAGCAGACCTACTACGGGGGTTCCAAGCTATGGCTACACCTTC.

V is TRBV19 and J is TRBJ2-1, with D maybe TRBD1 (6 bases). V shed 8 bases and J shed 3 bases, with 17 bases lying between them. The CDR3 is 15 amino acids. The germline CDR1 and CDR2 sequences are LNHDA and SQIVND (reference sequence). Here the CDR3 reads CASQADRRYYNEQFF. In DNA, the CDR3 is TGTGCCAGTCAGGCAGACAGGCGCTACTACAATGAGCAGTTCTTC.

This clonotype was counted between two and nine times. V gene TRBV27 combines with J gene TRBJ1-1; 7 bases are shared with TRBD1. CDR3 length: 13 residues. The germline V gene has CDR1 MNHEY and CDR2 SMNVEV (reference sequence). V was clipped by 5 bases and J by 6 bases; unmatched bases: 6. The CDR3 DNA is TGTGCCAGCAGTCTCATGACAGGGTCTGAAGCTTTCTTT. Encoded protein: CASSLMTGSEAFF.

As regards this clonotype: A much larger clone lies one base from this, so it may be a read error. The genes are TRBV7-8 and TRBJ2-3, with TRBD1 matching 7 bases. The CDR3 contains 17 residues. Germline values: CDR1 SGHVS, CDR2 FQNEAQ. The junction had 9 bases not matched to a gene; V was cut back by 1 base and J by 2 bases. For the CDR3, the DNA is TGTGCCAGCAGCTTAGTGGCTGACAGGGACCCCACAGATACGCAGTATTTT. Its protein is CASSLVADRDPTDTQYF.

This clonotype appeared a few times. V and J are TRBV5-4 and TRBJ2-7; 7 positions match TRBD1. The CDR3 extends over 15 amino acids. The germline V gene encodes CDR1 SGHNT and CDR2 YYREEE (reference sequence). With V trimmed by 4 bases and J by 2 bases, 9 bases remained unmatched. In nucleotides, the CDR3 is TGTGCCAGCAGCGACCCGGGACAGAGAACCTACGAGCAGTACTTC. Protein product: CASSDPGQRTYEQYF.

The chain recombines TRBV7-9 with TRBJ2-2; the D gene could be TRBD1 or TRBD2 (6 bases each). V lost 5 bases and J lost 10, with 17 bases in between. This CDR3 has 14 amino acids. The germline V gene encodes CDR1 SEHNR and CDR2 FQNEAQ (reference sequence). CDR3 protein: CASSPRGQGEELFF. Written as DNA, the CDR3 is TGTGCCAGCAGCCCACGGGGGCAGGGTGAGGAGCTGTTTTTT.

This clonotype was counted once. The chain uses TRBV15 and TRBJ1-5; TRBD1 aligns across 12 bases. Germline CDR1 is LNHNV and CDR2 is YYDKDF (reference sequence). This CDR3 region has 16 residues. V dropped 4 bases and J dropped 5; count of bases not matched to a gene: 6. The CDR3 region has the DNA TGTGCCACCAGCACGTGGGACAGGGGGCCCGATCAGCCCCAGCATTTT. Protein: CATSTWDRGPDQPQHF.

This clonotype was seen a few times. The chain employs TRBV7-8 and TRBJ1-5; TRBD1 matches 9 bases. The CDR3 extends over 14 amino acids. J gave up 5 bases and V 5 bases, and 4 bases lay outside the gene matches. Germline CDR1 and CDR2: SGHVS and FQNEAQ. This chain's CDR3 is CASSPRDRDQPQHF. The CDR3 DNA sequence: TGTGCCAGCAGCCCTCGGGACAGGGATCAGCCCCAGCATTTT.

This clonotype was seen only a few times. The rearrangement uses TRBV6-4 and TRBJ1-6; D ambiguous. The V end lost 10 bases, the J end lost 1 base, and 5 bases lay between the germline ends. CDR1 and CDR2 (germline): MRHNA, SNTAGT. This CDR3 is built from 12 residues. The CDR3 reads CATGSYNSPLHF. The CDR3 nucleotides read TGTGCCACCGGATCCTATAATTCACCCCTCCACTTT.

The gene calls are TRBV2 and TRBJ2-2, with 7 bases aligning to TRBD1. The CDR3 loop spans 15 amino acids. Per germline, CDR1 SNHLY and CDR2 FYNNEI. Unmatched junction bases numbered 8, after V lost 8 bases and J lost 2 bases. CDR3 DNA sequence: TGTGCCAGCCAACCCCGGGACAGCAACACCGGGGAGCTGTTTTTT. This gives the protein CASQPRDSNTGELFF.

This clonotype has more than one count but fewer than ten. The V call is TRBV12-5, the J call TRBJ2-7, with 12 bases fitting TRBD2. V gave up 7 bases and J gave up 0 bases; unmatched junction bases: 4. The CDR3 consists of 15 residues. Germline values: CDR1 LGHNT, CDR2 FRNRAP. The CDR3 bases are TGTGCTAGTGACCCTAGCGGGGGGGTCTCCTACGAGCAGTACGTC. The encoded protein is CASDPSGGVSYEQYV.

This clonotype was seen only a few times. CDR3 amino acids: CASRPGLAGVRETQYF. CDR3 nucleotides: TGTGCCAGCCGCCCCGGACTAGCGGGGGTGAGGGAGACCCAGTACTTC. The chain employs TRBV2 and TRBJ2-5, with 13 bases that match TRBD2. This CDR3 contains 16 residues. The V gene end was trimmed by 8 bases and the J gene end by 5 bases; junction bases not matched to a gene: 11. CDR1 SNHLY and CDR2 FYNNEI come from the germline V gene.

This clonotype was found a few times. The CDR3 sequence is CASSFPPQGGISDYGYTF. CDR3 DNA: TGTGCCAGCAGCTTTCCCCCGCAGGGGGGTATTTCGGACTATGGCTACACCTTC. This chain uses TRBV7-6 with TRBJ1-2; TRBD1 matches at 7 bases. CDR1 SGHVS and CDR2 FNYEAQ come from the germline V gene. J was trimmed by 3 bases and V by 3 bases; bases with no gene match: 16. CDR3 length equals 18 residues. Drawing the rest from reference TRBV7-6 and TRBJ1-2, the complete variable domain is GAGVSQSPRYKVTKRGQDVALRCDPISGHVSLYWYRQALGQGPEFLTYFNYEAQQDKSGLPNDRFSAERPEGSISTLTIQRTEQRDSAMYRCASSFPPQGGISDYGYTFGSGTRLTVV.

J is TRBJ1-1 and V is TRBV29-1; D not resolved. This CDR3 region has 13 residues. V was trimmed by 5 bases and J by 1 base, leaving 11 bases between them. The germline gives CDR1 SQVTM, CDR2 ANQGSEA. The CDR3 region is CSVKNSENTEAFF. CDR3 DNA: TGCAGCGTTAAAAATTCCGAGAACACTGAAGCTTTCTTT.